The 28 T cell receptor beta chains presented below share a single source sample, sequenced in a study of T-cell memory formation after mild COVID-19. TCRdb reanalysed the 5' RACE reads using MiXCR and keeps one entry per CDR3 protein. The sample lists about 560,000 distinct CDR3 sequences, 17% occurring once. Input material: PBMCs or a T cell subset sorted from them (not recorded which). These receptors were taken from an adult woman who had mild COVID-19 (a few samples of this study predate the infection). Cell type and time point are not known.

As DNA, the CDR3 is TGTGCCAGCAGCTTAAGTGGACAGGGTAAGACCCAGCCCCAGCATTTT. Encoded protein: CASSLSGQGKTQPQHF. V usage is TRBV7-9 and J usage is TRBJ1-5; 8 bases are shared with TRBD1. The germline gives CDR1 SEHNR, CDR2 FQNEAQ (reference sequence). The CDR3 sequence is 16 residues long. V trimming: 2 bases; J trimming: 7 bases; junction bases outside the gene matches: 10.

Notes on this clonotype: An end of the junction differs from the germline gene, which may be a read error. This chain links TRBV20-1 with TRBJ2-1; the match to TRBD2 covers 11 bases. The germline V gene has CDR1 DFQATT and CDR2 SNEGSKA (reference sequence). CDR3 length: 15 amino acids. CDR3: CSARGLAGGRNEQFF. For the CDR3, the DNA is TGCAGCGCTAGAGGGTTAGCGGGGGGGCGGAATGAGCAGTTCTTC.

The chain is built from TRBV12-3 or TRBV12-4 and TRBJ2-1, with 7 bases aligning to TRBD1. Trimming at V came to 8 bases and at J to 0 bases, leaving 7 bases not matched to a gene. This CDR3 spans 15 amino acids. The CDR3: CASAQGGSSYNEQFF. The CDR3 coding sequence is TGTGCCAGCGCGCAAGGGGGCTCCTCCTACAATGAGCAGTTCTTC.

The chain couples TRBV19 to TRBJ1-2, with D possibly TRBD1 on 5 matching bases. Deletions cut 7 bases from V and 10 bases from J, with 16 bases between. Germline V lookup: CDR1 LNHDA, CDR2 SQIVND (reference sequence). The CDR3 consists of 12 residues. The CDR3: CASTPQGQNYTF. As DNA, the CDR3 is TGTGCCAGTACCCCCCAGGGTCAGAACTACACCTTC.

The J gene is TRBJ1-3, the V gene TRBV7-8, with 8 bases matching TRBD1. Per the germline V gene, CDR1 is SGHVS and CDR2 is FQNEAQ. There are 17 residues in the CDR3. The ends lost 5 bases at V and 2 bases at J; junction bases unmatched: 11. Here the CDR3 DNA reads TGTGCCAGCAGCCCCCTAGGACAGGGTGCCCCTGGAAACACCATATATTTT. Its protein product is CASSPLGQGAPGNTIYF.

Only a few counts were recorded for this clonotype. The chain links TRBV20-1 to TRBJ1-2; 11 bases fit TRBD1. CDR1 DFQATT and CDR2 SNEGSKA come from the germline V gene (reference sequence). V lost 1 base to trimming and J lost 8 bases; unmatched junction nucleotides: 12. This CDR3 is built from 16 residues. The CDR3 loop is CSARVPLDRGLQGYTF. DNA of the CDR3: TGCAGTGCTAGAGTCCCCTTGGACAGGGGGCTGCAAGGCTACACCTTC.

This clonotype was counted a few times. V and J are TRBV7-2 and TRBJ2-7; TRBD2 matches 8 bases. Germline V gene sequence: CDR1 SGHTA, CDR2 FQGNSA. The trim removed 1 base at V and 6 bases at J, leaving 8 bases unmatched. The CDR3 contains 15 residues. The DNA for the CDR3 is TGTGCCAGCAGCTTAGGGGCGGGAGGCTTTTCCGAGCAGTACTTC. Translation: CASSLGAGGFSEQYF. Drawing the rest from reference TRBV7-2 and TRBJ2-7, the complete variable domain is GAGVSQSPSNKVTEKGKDVELRCDPISGHTALYWYRQSLGQGLEFLIYFQGNSAPDKSGLPSDRFSAERTGGSVSTLTIQRTQQEDSAVYLCASSLGAGGFSEQYFGPGTRLTVT.

The chain has TRBV29-1 and TRBJ1-2; TRBD1 aligns across 7 bases. Trimming took 6 bases from V and 5 from J; bases not matched to a gene: 12. The CDR3 sequence is 14 residues long. Germline V lookup: CDR1 SQVTM, CDR2 ANQGSEA. The CDR3 nucleotides are TGCAGCGTCCTTGGGATCACAGGGGTTTATGGCTACACCTTC. Its translation is CSVLGITGVYGYTF.

This clonotype was picked up one time. Likely a read error: the CDR3 ends without its conserved phenylalanine or tryptophan. The CDR3 sequence is CASSLVAGPNTEAFL. The DNA for the CDR3 is TGCGCCAGCAGCTTGGTGGCAGGCCCGAACACTGAAGCTTTCTTG. The J gene is TRBJ1-1, the V gene TRBV5-1; unclear D gene. The CDR3 length is 15 residues. Germline CDR1 reads SGHRS; CDR2 reads YFSETQ. V lost 0 bases and J lost 1, with 10 bases in between.

V usage is TRBV29-1 and J usage is TRBJ2-7; 7 positions match TRBD1. The CDR3 has 12 residues. Trimming at V came to 3 bases and at J to 6 bases, leaving 5 bases not matched to a gene. Germline CDR1 reads SQVTM; CDR2 reads ANQGSEA. In nucleotides, the CDR3 is TGCAGCGTTGAGGTCCACAGGGGCGAGCAGTACTTC. Translated, it gives CSVEVHRGEQYF.

V is TRBV13 and J is TRBJ2-2; the match to TRBD1 covers 8 bases. Germline assignment: CDR1 PRHDT and CDR2 FYEKMQ (reference sequence). V shed 5 bases and J 5 bases; nucleotides not matched to a gene: 4. This CDR3 spans 14 amino acids. For the CDR3, the DNA is TGTGCCAGCAGCCGACAGGGGTGGACCGGGGAGCTGTTTTTT. Its protein product is CASSRQGWTGELFF.

V and J are TRBV5-5 and TRBJ1-1, with TRBD1 identical over 8 bases. This CDR3 has 15 amino acids. Germline CDR1 reads SGHKS; CDR2 reads YYEKEE (reference sequence). The J segment lost 4 bases and the V segment lost 2 bases, leaving 7 bases of the junction unmatched. DNA of the CDR3: TGTGCCAGCAGCTTAACAGGGGGTGTCGGCACTGAAGCTTTCTTT. Amino acid sequence: CASSLTGGVGTEAFF.

This clonotype was seen more than once but under ten times. This rearrangement joins TRBV29-1 to TRBJ2-1, with D perhaps TRBD1 or TRBD2 (5 bases each). The V end lost 3 bases, the J end lost 0 bases, and 18 bases lay between the germline ends. The CDR3 has 17 amino acids. In germline, CDR1 is SQVTM, CDR2 ANQGSEA. The chain's CDR3 is CSVDSRESLHSYNEQFF. CDR3 in DNA: TGCAGCGTTGATTCCAGGGAGTCCCTTCACTCCTACAATGAGCAGTTCTTC.

The CDR3, as DNA: TGTGCCAGCAGCCCCAGGTCGGGGGGGTACTCCGAGCAGTACTTC. It is translated as CASSPRSGGYSEQYF. The gene calls are TRBV7-9 and TRBJ2-7, with TRBD2 matching over 8 bases. The CDR3 sequence is 15 residues long. The V and J ends lost 5 bases and 6 bases, in that order; junction bases with no gene match: 12. Per the germline V gene, CDR1 is SEHNR and CDR2 is FQNEAQ (reference sequence).

This clonotype turned up a few times. The chain uses TRBV4-1 and TRBJ2-3; 10 bases are shared with TRBD1. This CDR3 spans 16 amino acids. Germline CDR1 is MGHRA and CDR2 is YSYEKL. Germline trimming cut 2 bases from V and 2 bases from J; bases unmatched to any gene: 4. The chain's CDR3 is CASSQIGTGDTDTQYF. In DNA, the CDR3 is TGCGCCAGCAGCCAAATAGGGACAGGGGACACAGATACGCAGTATTTT.

The rearrangement joins TRBV2 to TRBJ1-2; no definite D call. This CDR3 has 14 amino acids. The V gene lost 8 bases and the J gene lost 2 bases, with 15 bases spanning the gap. In germline, CDR1 is SNHLY, CDR2 FYNNEI. CDR3 coding DNA: TGTGCCAGCGTCGATCGAACTAGAAACTATGGCTACACCTTC. Translating gives CASVDRTRNYGYTF.

There are a few counts of this clonotype. J is TRBJ2-3 and V is TRBV29-1; 8 nucleotides align to TRBD1. The CDR3 is 14 residues long. The V gene's germline CDR1 is SQVTM and CDR2 ANQGSEA. Unmatched junction bases numbered 8, after V lost 4 bases and J lost 5 bases. This CDR3 reads CSVVQGALEDTQYF. The CDR3 DNA sequence: TGCAGCGTTGTCCAGGGGGCCTTGGAAGATACGCAGTATTTT.

The chain uses TRBV5-1 and TRBJ2-5; 7 bases align to TRBD1. Germline CDR1 is SGHRS and CDR2 is YFSETQ. The CDR3 extends over 16 amino acids. V trimming: 5 bases; J trimming: 3 bases; junction bases outside the gene matches: 13. The CDR3 sequence is CASRAPGQTLEETQYF. Here the CDR3 DNA reads TGCGCCAGCAGGGCCCCGGGACAGACTCTCGAAGAGACCCAGTACTTC.

This clonotype was seen more than once but under ten times. This sequence joins TRBV20-1 and TRBJ1-2, with D unclear. The germline gives CDR1 DFQATT, CDR2 SNEGSKA (reference sequence). CDR3 length equals 16 residues. Trimming removed 3 bases at V and 0 bases at J, with 17 bases between. CDR3 DNA sequence: TGCAGTGCTAGGGATCGGCAGAAGAAAACTAACTATGGCTACACCTTC. It yields the protein CSARDRQKKTNYGYTF.

The chain uses TRBV15 and TRBJ2-7; maybe TRBD2 (5 bases). Deletions cut 6 bases from V and 6 bases from J, with 15 bases between. This CDR3 contains 13 residues. The V gene's germline CDR1 is LNHNV and CDR2 YYDKDF (reference sequence). The DNA for the CDR3 is TGTGCCACCAGGAGGGCGTCTAGCAGCGAGCAGTACTTC. It translates to CATRRASSSEQYF.

In this sample, this clonotype turned up many times. The V call is TRBV11-2, the J call TRBJ2-2, with D possibly called TRBD1 or TRBD2 (5 bases each). The CDR3 runs to 15 residues. Per germline, CDR1 SGHAT and CDR2 FQNNGV. The V end was cut by 6 bases, the J end by 3 bases, with 14 bases between. In DNA form, the CDR3 reads TGTGCCAGCAGTCTATCCGGGACCTACACCGGGGAGCTGTTTTTT. It yields the protein CASSLSGTYTGELFF.

This clonotype has a count of ten or more. The gene calls are TRBV5-6 and TRBJ1-6; perhaps TRBD1 as D (6 bases). The CDR3 contains 14 residues. The germline V gene encodes CDR1 SGHDT and CDR2 YYEEEE. Between the trimmed V and J ends, which lost 4 bases and 10 bases, there was a span of 15 bases. Here the CDR3 reads CASSLIGQHSPLHF. Here the CDR3 DNA reads TGTGCCAGCAGCCTGATAGGACAGCACTCACCCCTCCACTTT.

This chain connects TRBV5-1 to TRBJ2-7; D might be TRBD1 or TRBD2, each matching 5 bases. Germline CDR1 SGHRS, CDR2 YFSETQ. V lost 4 bases, J lost 7 bases, and 21 bases lay in between. The CDR3 has 15 residues. CDR3 in amino acids: CASSPGTEIYVEQYF. The CDR3 nucleotides read TGCGCCAGCAGCCCCGGGACGGAGATTTACGTGGAGCAGTACTTC.

V gene TRBV20-1 combines with J gene TRBJ2-7; TRBD2 is a possible D gene (6 bases). The CDR3 runs to 14 residues. The V end was cut by 0 bases, the J end by 3 bases, with 12 bases between. Per the germline V gene, CDR1 is DFQATT and CDR2 is SNEGSKA (reference sequence). CDR3 sequence reads: CSARDRRALYEQYF. The CDR3 bases are TGCAGTGCTAGAGATCGGAGGGCCCTCTACGAGCAGTACTTC.

This clonotype has only a few counts. The chain carries TRBV6-1 and TRBJ1-5; TRBD1 might be the D (5 bases). Per the germline V gene, CDR1 is MNHNS and CDR2 is SASEGT. CDR3 size: 14 residues. With 5 bases removed from V and 3 bases from J, the gap between germline ends came to 11 bases. CDR3 loop: CASSPGLLNQPQHF. DNA for the CDR3: TGTGCCAGCAGTCCGGGACTGCTCAATCAGCCCCAGCATTTT.

V usage is TRBV6-6 and J usage is TRBJ2-1, with no clear D. The V gene lost 5 bases and the J gene lost 6 bases, with 11 bases spanning the gap. The CDR3 covers 13 residues. Per the germline V gene, CDR1 is MNHNY and CDR2 is SVGAGI (reference sequence). The CDR3 region is CASSPIWSNEQFF. In DNA form, the CDR3 reads TGTGCCAGCAGTCCTATTTGGAGCAATGAGCAGTTCTTC.

This clonotype showed up just a few times. The chain combines TRBV7-3 with TRBJ2-1, with D perhaps given as TRBD1 or TRBD2 (5 bases each). The CDR3 covers 14 residues. V shed 2 bases and J shed 5 bases, with 10 bases lying between them. Germline V lookup: CDR1 SGHTA, CDR2 FQGTGA. In DNA form, the CDR3 reads TGTGCCAGCAGCTTAGTGGGACCGGACAATGAGCAGTTCTTC. This gives the protein CASSLVGPDNEQFF. Full variable domain (rest looked up from reference TRBV7-3 and TRBJ2-1): GAGVSQTPSNKVTEKGKYVELRCDPISGHTALYWYRQSLGQGPEFLIYFQGTGAADDSGLPNDRFFAVRPEGSVSTLKIQRTERGDSAVYLCASSLVGPDNEQFFGPGTRLTVL.

The J gene is TRBJ2-6, the V gene TRBV5-1; 9 bases align to TRBD1. Trimming removed 4 bases from V and 0 bases from J; junction bases left unmatched: 11. Germline CDR1 reads SGHRS; CDR2 reads YFSETQ. This CDR3 is 19 amino acids long. The CDR3 DNA follows: TGCGCCAGCAGCCGAAAACCGGGACAGGGTAGCTCTGGGGCCAACGTCCTGACTTTC. Residues: CASSRKPGQGSSGANVLTF.